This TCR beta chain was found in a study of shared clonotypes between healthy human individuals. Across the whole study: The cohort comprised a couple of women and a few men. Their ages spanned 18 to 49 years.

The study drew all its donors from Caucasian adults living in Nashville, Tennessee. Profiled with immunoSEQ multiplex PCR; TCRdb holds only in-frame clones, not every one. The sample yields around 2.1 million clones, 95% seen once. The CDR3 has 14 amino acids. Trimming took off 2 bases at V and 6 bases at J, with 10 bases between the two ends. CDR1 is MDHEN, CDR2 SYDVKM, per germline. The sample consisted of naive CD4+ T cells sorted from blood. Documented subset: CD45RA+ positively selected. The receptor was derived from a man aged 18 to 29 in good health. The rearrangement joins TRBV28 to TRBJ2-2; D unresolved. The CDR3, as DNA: TGTGCCAGCAGTTTACCCCTAGTACCCGGGGAGCTGTTTTTT. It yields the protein CASSLPLVPGELFF.